A single sample is the source of the 24 T cell receptor beta chains below, sequenced in a study of T-cell memory formation after mild COVID-19. In TCRdb, the 5' RACE reads were re-called with MiXCR into one record per CDR3 protein. This sample has about 310,000 distinct CDR3 sequences; 15% occur once, and the top ten carry roughly a fifth. Sequencing was done on a sample of PBMCs or a T cell subset sorted from them (not recorded which). Receptors were obtained from a young man who had mild COVID-19 (a few samples of this study predate the infection). Cell type and time point are not known.

The J gene is TRBJ1-2, the V gene TRBV6-5; D not resolved. Deletions cut 0 bases from V and 8 bases from J, with 10 bases between. The CDR3 consists of 13 residues. CDR1 is MNHEY, CDR2 SVGAGI, per germline. CDR3 sequence: CASSYSEGRGYTF. DNA of the CDR3: TGTGCCAGCAGTTACTCAGAGGGCCGGGGCTACACCTTC.

This clonotype was found a few times. The chain links TRBV19 to TRBJ1-4; 7 nucleotides agree with TRBD1. Germline lookup yields CDR1 LNHDA and CDR2 SQIVND (reference sequence). Trimming took 6 bases from V and 6 from J; bases not matched to a gene: 7. The CDR3 consists of 14 residues. In DNA, the CDR3 is TGTGCCAGTAGAACCGGGACAGTTCATGAAAAACTGTTTTTT. Encoded protein: CASRTGTVHEKLFF.

This clonotype was recorded a few times. The chain employs TRBV6-5 and TRBJ2-7; a weak D match, TRBD1 (6 bases). With 4 bases removed from V and 5 bases from J, the gap between germline ends came to 15 bases. This CDR3 region has 14 residues. CDR1 and CDR2 (germline): MNHEY, SVGAGI. CDR3 coding DNA: TGTGCCAGCAGTTTTTGGGACAATTCCAACGAGCAGTACTTC. Translating gives CASSFWDNSNEQYF.

The chain has TRBV23-1 and TRBJ1-6, with TRBD1 matching over 7 bases. TRBV23-1 falls under the ORF class, with uncertain function. This CDR3 comprises 15 residues. J lost 10 bases, V lost 2 bases, and 8 bases had no gene match. Here the CDR3 DNA reads TGCGCCAGCAGTCAACTACGGACAGGTGGCTCACCCCTCCACTTT. It is translated as CASSQLRTGGSPLHF.

This chain connects TRBV7-6 to TRBJ1-5, with D perhaps matching TRBD1 (5 bases). V gave up 3 bases and J gave up 3 bases, with 9 bases separating them. This CDR3 contains 14 residues. Germline V gives CDR1 SGHVS, CDR2 FNYEAQ. CDR3 DNA sequence: TGTGCCAGCAGCTTGGGGCATACCAATCAGCCCCAGCATTTT. The encoded protein is CASSLGHTNQPQHF.

This chain connects TRBV10-1 to TRBJ2-7; D tentatively fits TRBD1 or TRBD2 (6 bases each). Germline loops: CDR1 WNHNN, CDR2 SYGVQD (reference sequence). V was clipped by 7 bases and J by 0 bases, with 22 bases between them. The CDR3 is 17 residues long. Here the CDR3 DNA reads TGCGCCAGCACTTTCCGATTGCGGGACACCAGCTCCTACGAGCAGTACGTC. It translates to CASTFRLRDTSSYEQYV.

V and J are TRBV30 and TRBJ2-3; D is perhaps TRBD2 (5 bases). The germline CDR1 and CDR2 sequences are GTSNPN and SVGIG (reference sequence). This CDR3 has 13 residues. V was clipped by 0 bases and J by 6 bases, with 10 bases between them. The CDR3 region has the DNA TGTGCCTGGAGTGTCTACGGGGTGGATACGCAGTATTTT. Translation: CAWSVYGVDTQYF. Variable domain in full (rest from reference TRBV30 and TRBJ2-3): SQTIHQWPATLVQPVGSPLSLECTVEGTSNPNLYWYRQAAGRGLQLLFYSVGIGQISSEVPQNLSASRPQDRQFILSSKKLLLSDSGFYLCAWSVYGVDTQYFGPGTRLTVL.

V gene TRBV5-1 combines with J gene TRBJ2-1; 9 nucleotides align to TRBD1. With 0 bases clipped from V and 4 bases from J, the junction kept 2 bases outside the gene matches. The V gene's germline CDR1 is SGHRS and CDR2 YFSETQ. The CDR3 runs 15 residues. Here the CDR3 DNA reads TGCGCCAGCAGCTTGGAGGGGACAGGGTACAATGAGCAGTTCTTC. It translates to CASSLEGTGYNEQFF.

The chain combines TRBV6-5 with TRBJ1-1; D gene ambiguous. This CDR3 is built from 14 residues. V lost 1 base and J 4 bases, leaving 10 bases between the germline ends. Germline V CDR1 and CDR2: MNHEY, SVGAGI. DNA of the CDR3: TGTGCCAGCAGTTACTATCAGGAAGGCACTGAAGCTTTCTTT. This gives the protein CASSYYQEGTEAFF.

A few counts support this clonotype. V usage is TRBV23-1 and J usage is TRBJ1-1, with D hard to call. TRBV23-1 is an ORF, and what it does is uncertain. The CDR3 is 13 residues long. V lost 0 bases to trimming and J lost 6 bases, with 8 bases between them. The CDR3 is CASSQSSCPEAFF. The CDR3 DNA follows: TGCGCCAGCAGTCAATCCAGCTGCCCTGAAGCTTTCTTT.

This clonotype was counted ten times or more. The chain employs TRBV7-9 and TRBJ2-1; 11 bases agree with TRBD2. CDR3 length equals 14 residues. V gave up 6 bases and J gave up 4 bases; unmatched junction bases: 2. Germline V lookup: CDR1 SEHNR, CDR2 FQNEAQ (reference sequence). The CDR3 spells CASRGTSGYNEQFF. The CDR3 nucleotides read TGTGCCAGCAGGGGGACTAGCGGTTACAATGAGCAGTTCTTC.

Written as DNA, the CDR3 is TGTGCCAGCAGCTTAGAAAGATTCGGGGTAGCCAAAAACATTCAGTACTTC. Translated, it gives CASSLERFGVAKNIQYF. The chain uses TRBV11-1 and TRBJ2-4, with D possibly TRBD2 on 5 matching bases. Trimming shortened V by 1 base and J by 0 bases, and 13 bases separated the two germline ends. The germline V gene encodes CDR1 SGHAT and CDR2 FQDESV (reference sequence). CDR3 length: 17 residues.

This clonotype was observed at least ten times. This chain joins TRBV20-1 and TRBJ1-1; TRBD1 aligns across 8 bases. The V segment lost 5 bases and the J segment 10 bases; nucleotides outside the gene matches: 9. This CDR3 region has 12 residues. From germline, CDR1 is DFQATT and CDR2 SNEGSKA (reference sequence). In DNA, the CDR3 is TGCAGTGCTCCGGACAGGGCATTGGTAGCTTTCTTT. Translation: CSAPDRALVAFF.

This clonotype was seen many times. The chain carries TRBV5-1 and TRBJ2-7, with D maybe TRBD1 (6 bases). Germline CDR1 SGHRS, CDR2 YFSETQ. This CDR3 is 17 amino acids long. The ends were cut back, 4 bases at V and 2 bases at J, with 22 bases in the middle. Here the CDR3 reads CASSLDRLLPNTYEQYF. DNA of the CDR3: TGCGCCAGCAGCCTGGACAGACTCCTACCGAATACCTACGAGCAGTACTTC.

This clonotype was counted ten times or more. J is TRBJ1-1 and V is TRBV27; 8 bases match TRBD1. V dropped 4 bases and J dropped 1; count of bases not matched to a gene: 5. CDR3 length equals 15 residues. Looked up from germline, CDR1 is MNHEY and CDR2 is SMNVEV (reference sequence). Here the CDR3 reads CASSSGGTGNTEAFF. The CDR3 nucleotides read TGTGCCAGCAGTTCGGGGGGGACAGGGAACACTGAAGCTTTCTTT.

The CDR3 DNA is TGTGCCAGCAGTTCTAGCGGGGGGGCGGGGAATGAGCAGTTCTTC. It specifies CASSSSGGAGNEQFF. The rearrangement joins TRBV12-3 or TRBV12-4 to TRBJ2-1; 12 nucleotides agree with TRBD2. The CDR3 runs 15 residues. Trimming took 4 bases from V and 7 from J; bases not matched to a gene: 5.

The chain has TRBV2 and TRBJ1-2; 7 bases line up with TRBD1. CDR1 and CDR2 (germline): SNHLY, FYNNEI. There are 14 residues in the CDR3. Trimming at V came to 1 base and at J to 5 bases, leaving 4 bases not matched to a gene. The CDR3 nucleotides read TGTGCCAGCAGTGAAGACAGGGGCGGTTATGGCTACACCTTC. Its protein product is CASSEDRGGYGYTF.

This clonotype was detected a few times. The chain joins TRBV20-1 to TRBJ2-7, with 7 bases identical to TRBD2. The length of the CDR3 is 12 residues. Germline lookup yields CDR1 DFQATT and CDR2 SNEGSKA (reference sequence). V shed 5 bases, J shed 6 bases, and the junction held 7 bases outside the gene matches. In nucleotides, the CDR3 is TGCAGTGCTTCGCGACTAGCACGCGAGCAGTACGTC. This encodes CSASRLAREQYV.

The chain recombines TRBV18 with TRBJ1-1; D gene uncertain. Between the trimmed V and J ends, which lost 6 bases and 5 bases, there was a span of 13 bases. This CDR3 is 13 amino acids long. The V gene's germline CDR1 is KGHSH and CDR2 LQKENI. The CDR3 is CASSLEEGTEAFF. DNA for the CDR3: TGTGCCAGCTCCCTTGAGGAAGGGACTGAAGCTTTCTTT.

This clonotype has a handful of counts. The chain employs TRBV4-1 and TRBJ2-1; no clear D. Trimming took off 0 bases at V and 3 bases at J, with 12 bases between the two ends. CDR3 size: 16 residues. The germline V gene encodes CDR1 MGHRA and CDR2 YSYEKL. The CDR3 sequence: CASSQDTAPGYNEQFF. The CDR3 DNA reads as TGCGCCAGCAGCCAAGATACAGCTCCAGGCTACAATGAGCAGTTCTTC.

The table lists this clonotype with a few counts. This chain links TRBV7-9 with TRBJ1-1; D is perhaps TRBD1 (5 bases). V lost 1 base to trimming and J lost 4 bases, with 13 bases between them. CDR3 length: 15 residues. Per the germline V gene, CDR1 is SEHNR and CDR2 is FQNEAQ (reference sequence). CDR3 amino acids: CASSLDGGRSTEAFF. In DNA, the CDR3 is TGTGCCAGCAGCTTAGATGGGGGTAGGAGCACTGAAGCTTTCTTT.

About this clonotype itself: The junction does not match germline at one end; this may be a read error. This chain joins TRBV7-8 and TRBJ2-1; D not certain. Germline-derived CDR1 and CDR2 are SGHVS and FQNEAQ. The CDR3 is 11 amino acids. The CDR3 DNA is TGTGCCAGCAGCTCCATCCGGACGGAGAATTTC. Translating it yields CASSSIRTENF.

V and J are TRBV9 and TRBJ2-3, with a weak D call TRBD2 (6 bases). CDR3 length: 17 residues. Germline V CDR1 and CDR2: SGDLS, YYNGEE. V was clipped by 0 bases and J by 8 bases, with 22 bases between them. This CDR3 reads CASSVATPGDGLGTQYF. CDR3 in DNA: TGTGCCAGCAGCGTAGCTACTCCGGGGGACGGGCTCGGTACGCAGTATTTT. Together with reference TRBV9 and TRBJ2-3, the CDR3 gives the full variable domain: DSGVTQTPKHLITATGQRVTLRCSPRSGDLSVYWYQQSLDQGLQFLIQYYNGEERAKGNILERFSAQQFPDLHSELNLSSLELGDSALYFCASSVATPGDGLGTQYFGPGTRLTVL.

There are a few counts of this clonotype. V gene TRBV7-2 combines with J gene TRBJ2-5; 8 bases align to TRBD2. The length of the CDR3 is 16 residues. Germline CDR1 and CDR2: SGHTA and FQGNSA. J was trimmed by 5 bases and V by 5 bases; bases with no gene match: 13. This CDR3 is CASSPWSFRGGETQYF. CDR3 nucleotides: TGTGCCAGCAGCCCCTGGTCGTTTCGGGGGGGTGAGACCCAGTACTTC.